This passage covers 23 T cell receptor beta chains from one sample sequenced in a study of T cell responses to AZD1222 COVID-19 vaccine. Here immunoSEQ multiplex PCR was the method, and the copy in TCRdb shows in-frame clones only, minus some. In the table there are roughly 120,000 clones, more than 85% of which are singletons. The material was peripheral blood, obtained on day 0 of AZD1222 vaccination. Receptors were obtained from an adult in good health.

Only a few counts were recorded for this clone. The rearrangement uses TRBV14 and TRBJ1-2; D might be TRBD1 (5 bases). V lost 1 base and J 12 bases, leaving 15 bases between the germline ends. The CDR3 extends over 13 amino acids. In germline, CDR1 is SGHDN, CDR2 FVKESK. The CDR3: CASSQAGGATNTF. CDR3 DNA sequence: TGTGCCAGCAGCCAAGCTGGGGGAGCGACGAACACCTTC.

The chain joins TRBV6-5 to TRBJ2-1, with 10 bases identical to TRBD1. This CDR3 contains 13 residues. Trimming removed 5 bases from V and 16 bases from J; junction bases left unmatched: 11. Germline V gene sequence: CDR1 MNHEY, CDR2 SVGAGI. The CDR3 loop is CASSPMRGTGVFF. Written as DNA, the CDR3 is TGTGCCAGCAGTCCGATGAGGGGGACAGGGGTCTTCTTC.

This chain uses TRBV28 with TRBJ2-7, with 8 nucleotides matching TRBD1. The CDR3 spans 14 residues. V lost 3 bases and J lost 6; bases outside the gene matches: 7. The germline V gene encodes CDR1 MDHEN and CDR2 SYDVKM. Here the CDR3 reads CASSLRTGYGEQYF. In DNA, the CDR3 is TGTGCCAGCAGTTTGCGGACAGGGTACGGCGAGCAGTACTTC. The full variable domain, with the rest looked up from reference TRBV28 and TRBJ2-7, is DVKVTQSSRYLVKRTGEKVFLECVQDMDHENMFWYRQDPGLGLRLIYFSYDVKMKEKGDIPEGYSVSREKKERFSLILESASTNQTSMYLCASSLRTGYGEQYFGPGTRLTVT.

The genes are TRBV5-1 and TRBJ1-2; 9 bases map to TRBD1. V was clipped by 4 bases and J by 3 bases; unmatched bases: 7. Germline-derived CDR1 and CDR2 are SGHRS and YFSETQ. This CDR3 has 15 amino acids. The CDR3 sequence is CASSIYRGPDYGYTF. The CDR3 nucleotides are TGCGCCAGCAGCATTTACAGGGGGCCCGACTATGGCTACACCTTC.

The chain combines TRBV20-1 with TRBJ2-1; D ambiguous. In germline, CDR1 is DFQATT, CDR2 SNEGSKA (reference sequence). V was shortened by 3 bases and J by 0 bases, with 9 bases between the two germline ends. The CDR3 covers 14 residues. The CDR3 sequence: CSASRGGSYNEQFF. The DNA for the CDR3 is TGCAGTGCTAGTCGTGGCGGCTCCTACAATGAGCAGTTCTTC.

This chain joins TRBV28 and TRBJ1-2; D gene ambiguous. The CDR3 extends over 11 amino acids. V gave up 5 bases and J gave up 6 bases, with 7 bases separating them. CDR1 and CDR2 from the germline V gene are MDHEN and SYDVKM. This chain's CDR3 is CASSLKNGYTF. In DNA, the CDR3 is TGTGCCAGCAGTCTGAAAAATGGCTACACCTTC.

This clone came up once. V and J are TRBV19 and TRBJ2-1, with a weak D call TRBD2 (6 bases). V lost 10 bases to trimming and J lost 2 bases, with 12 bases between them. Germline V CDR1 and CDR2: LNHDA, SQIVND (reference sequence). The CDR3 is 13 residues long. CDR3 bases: TGTGCCACCAAAGCGGGTCCCTACAATGAGCAGTTCTTC. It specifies CATKAGPYNEQFF.

CDR3 residues: CASSLFPGRETDTQYF. Written as DNA, the CDR3 is TGCGCCAGCAGCTTGTTCCCGGGGAGGGAGACAGATACGCAGTATTTT. This rearrangement joins TRBV5-1 to TRBJ2-3, with 7 nucleotides matching TRBD2. The CDR3 spans 16 residues. V trimming: 1 base; J trimming: 3 bases; junction bases outside the gene matches: 8. Germline V lookup: CDR1 SGHRS, CDR2 YFSETQ.

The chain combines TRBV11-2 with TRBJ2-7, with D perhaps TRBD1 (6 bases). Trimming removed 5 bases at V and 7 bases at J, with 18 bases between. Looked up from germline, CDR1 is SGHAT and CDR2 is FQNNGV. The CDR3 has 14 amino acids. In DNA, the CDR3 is TGTGCCAGCAGCCCAATCAGGGGTGGAAGGGAGCAGTACTTC. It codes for CASSPIRGGREQYF. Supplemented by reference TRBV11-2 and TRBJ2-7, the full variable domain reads EAGVAQSPRYKIIEKRQSVAFWCNPISGHATLYWYQQILGQGPKLLIQFQNNGVVDDSQLPKDRFSAERLKGVDSTLKIQPAKLEDSAVYLCASSPIRGGREQYFGPGTRLTVT.

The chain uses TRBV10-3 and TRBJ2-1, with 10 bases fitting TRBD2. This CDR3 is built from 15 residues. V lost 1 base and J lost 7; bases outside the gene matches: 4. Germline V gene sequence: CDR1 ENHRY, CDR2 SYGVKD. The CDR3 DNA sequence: TGTGCCATCAGTGAGTTTAGGACTAGCGGTAATGAGCAGTTCTTC. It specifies CAISEFRTSGNEQFF.

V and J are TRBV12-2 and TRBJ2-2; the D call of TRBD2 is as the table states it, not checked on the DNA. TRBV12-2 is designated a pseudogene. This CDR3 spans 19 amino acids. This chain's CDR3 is CASRLAREALWLMPGELFF. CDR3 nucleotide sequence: TGTGCAAGTCGCTTAGCGCGGGAGGCCCTTTGGTTGATGCCCGGGGAGCTGTTTTTT.

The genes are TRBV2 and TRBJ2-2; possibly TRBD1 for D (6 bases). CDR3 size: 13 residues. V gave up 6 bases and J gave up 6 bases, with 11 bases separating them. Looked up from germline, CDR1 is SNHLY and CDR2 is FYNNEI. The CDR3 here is CASSGTTAGELFF. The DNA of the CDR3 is TGTGCCAGCAGCGGGACAACGGCCGGGGAGCTGTTTTTT.

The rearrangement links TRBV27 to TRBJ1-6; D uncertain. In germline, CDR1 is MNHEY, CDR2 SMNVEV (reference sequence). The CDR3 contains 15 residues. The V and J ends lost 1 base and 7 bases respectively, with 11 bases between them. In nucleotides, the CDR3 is TGTGCCAGCAGTTTATGGTCATCTTCCAATTCACCCCTCCACTTT. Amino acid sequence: CASSLWSSSNSPLHF.

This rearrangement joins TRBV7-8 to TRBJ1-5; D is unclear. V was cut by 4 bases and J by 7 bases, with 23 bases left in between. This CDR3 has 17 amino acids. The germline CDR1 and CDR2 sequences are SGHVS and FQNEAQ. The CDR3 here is CASSSRREIIPPQPQHF. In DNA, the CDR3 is TGTGCCAGCAGCTCCCGACGGGAAATCATCCCCCCCCAGCCCCAGCATTTT.

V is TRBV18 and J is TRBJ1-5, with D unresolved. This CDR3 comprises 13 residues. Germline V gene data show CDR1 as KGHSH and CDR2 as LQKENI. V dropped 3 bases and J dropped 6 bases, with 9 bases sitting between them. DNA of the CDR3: TGTGCCAGCTCACCCGACAAGACTCAGCCCCAGCATTTT. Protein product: CASSPDKTQPQHF. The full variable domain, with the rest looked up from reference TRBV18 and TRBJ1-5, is NAGVMQNPRHLVRRRGQEARLRCSPMKGHSHVYWYRQLPEEGLKFMVYLQKENIIDESGMPKERFSAEFPKEGPSILRIQQVVRGDSAAYFCASSPDKTQPQHFGDGTRLSIL.

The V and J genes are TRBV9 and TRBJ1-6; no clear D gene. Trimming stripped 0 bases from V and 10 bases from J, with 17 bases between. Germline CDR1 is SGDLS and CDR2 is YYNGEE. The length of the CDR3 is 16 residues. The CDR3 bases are TGTGCCAGCAGCGTAGGAGGCAACTGGGCTGGGTCACCCCTCCACTTT. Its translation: CASSVGGNWAGSPLHF.

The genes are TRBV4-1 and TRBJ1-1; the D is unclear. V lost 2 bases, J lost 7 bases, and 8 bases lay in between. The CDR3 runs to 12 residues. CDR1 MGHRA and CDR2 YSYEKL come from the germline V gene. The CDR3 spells CASSQYGLEAFF. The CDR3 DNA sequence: TGCGCCAGCAGCCAATACGGGCTTGAAGCTTTCTTT.

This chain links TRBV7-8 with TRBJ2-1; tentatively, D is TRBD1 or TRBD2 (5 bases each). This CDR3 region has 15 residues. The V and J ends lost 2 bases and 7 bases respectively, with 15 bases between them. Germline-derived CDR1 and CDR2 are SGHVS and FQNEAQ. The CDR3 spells CASSLSGGRGNEQFF. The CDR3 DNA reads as TGTGCCAGCAGCTTATCTGGGGGTAGGGGAAATGAGCAGTTCTTC.

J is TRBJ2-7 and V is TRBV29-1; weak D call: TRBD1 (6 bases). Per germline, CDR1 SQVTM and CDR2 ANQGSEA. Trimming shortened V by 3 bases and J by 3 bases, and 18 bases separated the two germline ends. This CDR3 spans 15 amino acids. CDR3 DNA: TGCAGCGTTGACTTTGGGGGCTCCGACGTCTACGAGCAGTACTTC. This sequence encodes CSVDFGGSDVYEQYF.

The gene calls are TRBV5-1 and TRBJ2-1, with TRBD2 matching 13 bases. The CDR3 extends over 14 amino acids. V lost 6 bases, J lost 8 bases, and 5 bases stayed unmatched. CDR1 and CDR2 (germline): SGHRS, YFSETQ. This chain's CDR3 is CASTGLAGLYEQFF. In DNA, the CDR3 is TGCGCCAGCACGGGACTAGCGGGATTGTATGAGCAGTTCTTC.

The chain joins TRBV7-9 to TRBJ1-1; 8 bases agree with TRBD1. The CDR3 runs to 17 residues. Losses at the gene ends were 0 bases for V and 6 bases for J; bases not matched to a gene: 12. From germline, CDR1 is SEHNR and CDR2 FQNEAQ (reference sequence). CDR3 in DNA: TGTGCCAGCAGCTTAGCAGCCAGGGGGCGGGGTAGGGCTGAAGCTTTCTTT. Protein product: CASSLAARGRGRAEAFF. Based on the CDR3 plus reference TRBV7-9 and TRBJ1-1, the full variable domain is DTGVSQNPRHKITKRGQNVTFRCDPISEHNRLYWYRQTLGQGPEFLTYFQNEAQLEKSRLLSDRFSAERPKGSFSTLEIQRTEQGDSAMYLCASSLAARGRGRAEAFFGQGTRLTVV.

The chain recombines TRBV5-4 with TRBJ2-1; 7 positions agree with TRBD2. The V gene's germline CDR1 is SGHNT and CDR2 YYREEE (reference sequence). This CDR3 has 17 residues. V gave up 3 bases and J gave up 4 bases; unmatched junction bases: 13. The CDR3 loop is CASSSRLAPTGYNEQFF. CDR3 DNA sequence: TGTGCCAGCAGCTCCAGACTAGCCCCTACGGGTTACAATGAGCAGTTCTTC.

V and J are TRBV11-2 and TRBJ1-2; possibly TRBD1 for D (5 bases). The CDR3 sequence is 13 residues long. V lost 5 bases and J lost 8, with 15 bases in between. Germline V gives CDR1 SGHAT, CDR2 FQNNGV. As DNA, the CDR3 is TGTGCCAGCAGCAACTCAGGGCTGGGGGGCTACACCTTC. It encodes CASSNSGLGGYTF.